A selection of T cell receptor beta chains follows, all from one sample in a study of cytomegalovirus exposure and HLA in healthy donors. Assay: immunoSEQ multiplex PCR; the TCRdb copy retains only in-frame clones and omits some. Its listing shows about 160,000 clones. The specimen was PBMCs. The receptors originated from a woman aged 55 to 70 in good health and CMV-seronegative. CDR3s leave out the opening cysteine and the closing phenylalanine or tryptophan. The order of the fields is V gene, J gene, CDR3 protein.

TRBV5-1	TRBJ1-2	ASSLRVEGGYGYT
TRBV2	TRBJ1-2	ASSEGTGAYGYT
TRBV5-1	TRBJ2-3	ASSATSGFTDTQY
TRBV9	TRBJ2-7	ASSARDKSYEQY
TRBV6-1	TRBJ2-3	ASSPTSDTQY
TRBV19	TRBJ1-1	ASTLGGTNTEAF
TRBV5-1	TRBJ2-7	ASSEGADDQDEQY
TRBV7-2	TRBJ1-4	ASGPGGAGSEKLF
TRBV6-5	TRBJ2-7	ASSISREGFREQY
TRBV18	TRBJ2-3	ASSADRGGTDTQY
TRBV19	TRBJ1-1	ASSEGTGVIAEAF
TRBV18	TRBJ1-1	ASSPWTGDNTEAF
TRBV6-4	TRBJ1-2	ASRATGGGNYGYT
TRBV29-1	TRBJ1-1	SVLEGAEAF
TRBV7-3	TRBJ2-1	ASSSGNEQF
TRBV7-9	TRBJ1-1	ASSLDPWSMNTEAF
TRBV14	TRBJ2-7	ASSQDYSGEQY
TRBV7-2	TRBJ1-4	ASSQNEKLF
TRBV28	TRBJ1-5	ASSLVWASEQGIHQPQH
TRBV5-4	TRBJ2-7	ASSQGLAGGRQEQY
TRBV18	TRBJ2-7	ASSPPSRDSYEQY
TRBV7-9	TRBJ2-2	ATTRGGDKNTGELF
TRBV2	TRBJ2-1	ASSDTLSAGGSSYNEQF
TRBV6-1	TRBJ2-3	ASSAQALVGDTQY
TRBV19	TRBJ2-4	ASSIGEGAAKNIQH
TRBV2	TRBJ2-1	ASSASGGGYNEQF
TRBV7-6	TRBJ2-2	ASSSLQGARLNTGELF
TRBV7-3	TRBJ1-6	ASSTGHRNSPLH
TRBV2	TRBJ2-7	ASEAGLPSYEQY
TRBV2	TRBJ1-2	ASSRQGVPGYT
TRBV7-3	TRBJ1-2	ASSPGTGGSGYT
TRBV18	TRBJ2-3	ASSPGTGGMAQY
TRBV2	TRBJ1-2	ASTPPTAGASYGYT
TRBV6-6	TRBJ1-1	ASSYSAGRTEAF
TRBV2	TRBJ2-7	ASSEGTSGS
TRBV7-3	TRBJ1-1	ASSFGGSTEAF
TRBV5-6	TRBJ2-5	ASSFRAGQETQY
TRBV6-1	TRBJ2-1	ASSGFGLAGSLSSYNEQF
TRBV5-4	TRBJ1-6	ASSLKLNNSPLH
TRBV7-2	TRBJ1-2	ASSPGKLISNYGYT
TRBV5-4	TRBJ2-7	ASSLEGLGGYEQY
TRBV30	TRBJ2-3	ARTAGGTDTQY